A single sample gave rise to the 8 T cell receptor beta chains below, sequenced in a study of cytomegalovirus exposure and HLA in healthy donors. PCR used 60 Vbeta primers and 13 Jbeta primers. Only in-frame clones appear in the TCRdb table, and some are missing; sequencing was by immunoSEQ multiplex PCR. The sample has 100,000 to 150,000 clones, 65% to 75% seen once. The sequenced sample was PBMCs. Receptor source: a middle-aged man in good health and CMV-seropositive.

This clone was observed a single time. The rearrangement links TRBV6-5 to TRBJ1-1, with TRBD1 as a possible D gene (5 bases). From germline, CDR1 is MNHEY and CDR2 SVGAGI. This CDR3 has 13 residues. V gave up 8 bases and J gave up 3 bases, with 13 bases separating them. CDR3 residues: CASQSQGYTEAFF. The CDR3 DNA follows: TGTGCCAGCCAGTCCCAGGGTTACACTGAAGCTTTCTTT.

This clone was seen a few times. This sequence joins TRBV6-5 and TRBJ1-1, with D unclear. Trimming took off 6 bases at V and 3 bases at J, with 11 bases between the two ends. There are 13 residues in the CDR3. CDR1 MNHEY and CDR2 SVGAGI come from the germline V gene. The DNA for the CDR3 is TGTGCCAGCAGAGCCTCAAAGTACACTGAAGCTTTCTTT. Translated, it gives CASRASKYTEAFF.

The V call is TRBV9, the J call TRBJ2-3; D might be TRBD2 (6 bases). Trimming removed 4 bases from V and 2 bases from J, with 14 bases in between. The CDR3 has 15 amino acids. Germline-derived CDR1 and CDR2 are SGDLS and YYNGEE. The CDR3 sequence: CASSLVSGNTDTQYF. In DNA, the CDR3 is TGTGCCAGCAGCCTAGTTAGCGGTAACACAGATACGCAGTATTTT. The entire variable domain, with the rest obtained from reference TRBV9 and TRBJ2-3, is as follows: DSGVTQTPKHLITATGQRVTLRCSPRSGDLSVYWYQQSLDQGLQFLIQYYNGEERAKGNILERFSAQQFPDLHSELNLSSLELGDSALYFCASSLVSGNTDTQYFGPGTRLTVL.

The CDR3 sequence: CASSERTSGALGYTF. The CDR3 bases are TGTGCCAGCAGTGAAAGAACGTCAGGGGCGCTTGGCTACACCTTC. The gene calls are TRBV25-1 and TRBJ1-2, with a weak D call TRBD1 (6 bases). Germline CDR1 MGHDK, CDR2 SYGVNS. The CDR3 extends over 15 amino acids. Trimming cost V 2 bases and J 7 bases, with 17 bases left between them.

This chain connects TRBV19 to TRBJ1-2; D ambiguous. Per germline, CDR1 LNHDA and CDR2 SQIVND (reference sequence). Trimming left V 7 bases short and J 4 bases short, with 13 bases between. CDR3 length equals 13 residues. This CDR3 is CASTPSGSYGYTF. The CDR3 DNA reads as TGTGCCAGTACCCCCTCAGGAAGCTATGGCTACACCTTC.

As to this clone: Its ends do not fully match the called genes, so a read error is possible. The V and J genes are TRBV18 and TRBJ1-1, with TRBD1 identical over 9 bases. This CDR3 has 14 amino acids. The germline V gene encodes CDR1 KGHSH and CDR2 LQKENI. The CDR3: CASSPQGAGTEAFF. Here the CDR3 DNA reads TGTGCCAGCTCCCCACAGGGGGCAGGCACTGAAGCTTTCTTT.

The V call is TRBV10-3, the J call TRBJ2-2, with 7 nucleotides matching TRBD1. Germline trimming cut 4 bases from V and 5 bases from J; bases unmatched to any gene: 7. Germline V gene sequence: CDR1 ENHRY, CDR2 SYGVKD. This CDR3 spans 15 amino acids. CDR3 in DNA: TGTGCCATCAGTGGACCGGGACAGAGAACCGGGGAGCTGTTTTTT. As protein: CAISGPGQRTGELFF.

This clone was counted only a few times. The chain carries TRBV2 and TRBJ1-5, with TRBD1 matching 9 bases. The germline V gene encodes CDR1 SNHLY and CDR2 FYNNEI. The CDR3 spans 16 residues. Germline trimming cut 4 bases from V and 3 bases from J; bases unmatched to any gene: 7. The CDR3 sequence: CASSGDREEVNQPQHF. In DNA, the CDR3 is TGTGCCAGCAGTGGGGACAGGGAAGAGGTCAATCAGCCCCAGCATTTT. Supplemented by reference TRBV2 and TRBJ1-5, the full variable domain reads EPEVTQTPSHQVTQMGQEVILRCVPISNHLYFYWYRQILGQKVEFLVSFYNNEISEKSEIFDDQFSVERPDGSNFTLKIRSTKLEDSAMYFCASSGDREEVNQPQHFGDGTRLSIL.